This TCR beta chain was identified in a study of blood T cell repertoires in COVID-19. CDR1 and CDR2 (germline): SGDLS, YYNGEE. This CDR3 comprises 16 residues. Losses at the gene ends were 0 bases for V and 7 bases for J; bases not matched to a gene: 8. Sequenced by immunoSEQ multiplex PCR; TCRdb stores in-frame clones only, minus some. The sample lists 95,000 or so clones; around 80% were seen once. The source material was peripheral blood. This TCR was sampled from a human donor in a cohort sampled during active COVID-19. The chain links TRBV9 to TRBJ2-1, with 9 bases lining up with TRBD1. CDR3 protein: CASSVVTGGGWNEQFF. The CDR3 DNA sequence: TGTGCCAGCAGCGTAGTGACAGGGGGAGGGTGGAATGAGCAGTTCTTC.